This is a list of T cell receptor beta chains from one sample in a study of cytomegalovirus exposure and HLA in healthy donors. The data were produced by immunoSEQ multiplex PCR, yet TCRdb's version contains in-frame clones alone and is incomplete. Of approximately 170,000 clones detected, more than 80% appear once; the ten largest clones hold 0.7% to 0.95%. The sample consisted of PBMCs. These receptors all stem from a woman under 30 in good health and CMV-seronegative. The CDR3 runs from the conserved cysteine through the conserved F or W. Each record gives: D gene, V gene, J gene, clone size, CDR3 protein, CDR3 DNA. The D gene is left open where the match is weak. Some rows have no size entry. The others give once, few or many, or a class for an expanded clone.

>TRBD1|TRBV6-5|TRBJ2-1|few
CASRAGGQGNNEQFF
TGTGCCAGCAGAGCCGGTGGACAGGGGAACAATGAGCAGTTCTTC
>NA|TRBV6-6|TRBJ2-5|NA
CASSYHTPSGTQYF
TGTGCCAGCAGTTACCATACACCCTCGGGGACCCAGTACTTC
>NA|TRBV19|TRBJ2-3|NA
CATANLRGGTSSTDTQYF
TGTGCCACCGCGAACCTTAGGGGGGGGACCAGTAGCACAGATACGCAGTATTTT
>NA|TRBV6-5|TRBJ2-7|NA
CASSYGEAGEQYF
TGTGCCAGCAGTTATGGGGAGGCGGGCGAGCAGTACTTC
>NA|TRBV28|TRBJ1-2|NA
CASSLVRVDYGYTF
TGTGCCAGCAGTTTAGTGCGGGTTGACTATGGCTACACCTTC
>NA|TRBV5-1|TRBJ2-7|NA
CASSPSQGGTYEQYF
TGCGCCAGCAGCCCGTCTCAAGGCGGGACCTACGAGCAGTACTTC
>TRBD2|TRBV10-3|TRBJ2-3|NA
CAISGGGVLADTQYF
TGTGCCATCAGTGGGGGGGGTGTACTAGCAGATACGCAGTATTTT
>NA|TRBV2|TRBJ2-7|NA
CASGEAGARFYEQYF
TGTGCCAGCGGAGAAGCGGGTGCTAGGTTTTACGAGCAGTACTTC
>NA|TRBV28|TRBJ1-3|NA
CASSSTSLGVSSGNTIYF
TGTGCCAGCAGTTCCACGTCCTTAGGGGTGAGCTCTGGAAACACCATATATTTT
>NA|TRBV1|TRBJ2-5|once
CTSSLRMGSGGETQYF
TGCACCAGCAGCCTGCGGATGGGGTCGGGGGGAGAGACCCAGTACTTC
>NA|TRBV13|TRBJ1-1|NA
CASSFGRGTEAFF
TGTGCCAGCAGCTTTGGACGCGGGACTGAAGCTTTCTTT
>NA|TRBV12-2|TRBJ2-7|NA
CASRLQMVFVGRDSEQYF
TGTGCAAGTCGCTTACAAATGGTGTTCGTGGGCAGGGATTCCGAGCAGTACTTC
>NA|TRBV5-6|TRBJ1-1|NA
CASSLDRNTEAFF
TGTGCCAGCAGCTTGGACAGGAACACTGAAGCTTTCTTT
>TRBD2|TRBV28|TRBJ2-3|once
CASLLSGRGTDTQYF
TGTGCCAGCCTACTGTCCGGGAGGGGCACAGATACGCAGTATTTT
>NA|TRBV7-2|TRBJ2-7|NA
CASSLYGGNEQYF
TGTGCCAGCAGCTTATACGGCGGGAATGAGCAGTACTTC
>NA|TRBV7-6|TRBJ2-2|NA
CASSPFSGELFF
TGTGCCAGCAGCCCGTTTTCCGGGGAGCTGTTTTTT